Following are 30 T cell receptor beta chains from one sample sequenced in a study of blood T cell repertoires in COVID-19. Measured with immunoSEQ multiplex PCR; TCRdb has only the in-frame clones, and not every one. Altogether 200,000 to 250,000 clones are present, about nine tenths being singletons, with the ten largest covering roughly 0.89%. Sequencing was performed on peripheral blood. The receptors were gathered from a man aged 25 to 45 with COVID-19, enrolled during active disease.

This clone has just one count. V and J are TRBV7-9 and TRBJ1-1; maybe TRBD1 (5 bases). This CDR3 contains 15 residues. Germline V lookup: CDR1 SEHNR, CDR2 FQNEAQ (reference sequence). The V gene lost 5 bases and the J gene lost 4 bases, with 17 bases spanning the gap. In DNA form, the CDR3 reads TGTGCCAGCAGCCCTAGGTCAGGGTGGGGCACTGAAGCTTTCTTT. It is translated as CASSPRSGWGTEAFF.

The chain employs TRBV3-1 (or the pseudogene TRBV3-2) and TRBJ2-4; the match to TRBD2 covers 10 bases. The CDR3 totals 16 residues. Germline V gives CDR1 LGHDT, CDR2 YNNKEL (reference sequence). V shed 0 bases, J shed 5 bases, and the junction held 4 bases outside the gene matches. The CDR3 nucleotides read TGTGCCAGCAGCCAAGATCCTAGCGGGGGCCAAAACATTCAGTACTTC. It yields the protein CASSQDPSGGQNIQYF.

This sequence joins TRBV7-9 and TRBJ1-5; 8 bases match TRBD1. This CDR3 is 18 amino acids long. Looked up from germline, CDR1 is SEHNR and CDR2 is FQNEAQ (reference sequence). Trimming at V came to 0 bases and at J to 2 bases, leaving 9 bases not matched to a gene. Written as DNA, the CDR3 is TGTGCCAGCAGCTTAGCGTTTAACGGACAGGGTGGCAATCAGCCCCAGCATTTT. Residues: CASSLAFNGQGGNQPQHF. The full variable domain, in which reference TRBV7-9 and TRBJ1-5 provide the parts outside the CDR3, is DTGVSQNPRHKITKRGQNVTFRCDPISEHNRLYWYRQTLGQGPEFLTYFQNEAQLEKSRLLSDRFSAERPKGSFSTLEIQRTEQGDSAMYLCASSLAFNGQGGNQPQHFGDGTRLSIL.

The J gene is TRBJ2-3, the V gene TRBV6-5; 8 positions agree with TRBD1. There are 12 residues in the CDR3. V was pared by 6 bases and J by 9 bases, with 5 bases of the junction left unmatched. The germline CDR1 and CDR2 sequences are MNHEY and SVGAGI. The CDR3 here is CASRQGAGTQYF. The CDR3 nucleotides are TGTGCCAGCAGGCAGGGGGCTGGGACGCAGTATTTT.

DNA of the CDR3: TGTGCCATCAGTGGAGGGGACAGGGATTCACCCCTCCACTTT. It translates to CAISGGDRDSPLHF. This chain links TRBV10-3 with TRBJ1-6, with 9 bases fitting TRBD1. This CDR3 contains 14 residues. Trimming at V came to 4 bases and at J to 8 bases, leaving 3 bases not matched to a gene. Germline V gene data show CDR1 as ENHRY and CDR2 as SYGVKD.

This chain joins TRBV2 and TRBJ2-1, with D possibly being TRBD2 (5 bases). V gave up 8 bases and J gave up 3 bases, with 17 bases separating them. Germline V gives CDR1 SNHLY, CDR2 FYNNEI. The CDR3 is 15 amino acids. CDR3 sequence: CASATERRSYNEQFF. CDR3 sequence (DNA): TGTGCCAGCGCGACTGAGCGGAGAAGCTACAATGAGCAGTTCTTC.

The gene calls are TRBV5-6 and TRBJ1-4, with TRBD1 as a possible D gene (5 bases). Germline V gives CDR1 SGHDT, CDR2 YYEEEE. V lost 3 bases, J lost 7 bases, and 10 bases lay in between. The CDR3 extends over 13 amino acids. The CDR3 protein is CASSSQGVEKLFF. The CDR3 DNA is TGTGCCAGCAGCTCGCAGGGTGTTGAAAAACTGTTTTTT.

This clone was counted between two and nine times. This chain connects TRBV4-1 to TRBJ2-7; 10 positions match TRBD2. The CDR3 is made up of 15 amino acids. The J segment lost 4 bases and the V segment lost 1 base, leaving 4 bases of the junction unmatched. Germline values: CDR1 MGHRA, CDR2 YSYEKL. The CDR3 DNA reads TGCGCCAGCAGCCAAGGGACTAGCGGCCGATACGAGCAGTACTTC. Translated, it gives CASSQGTSGRYEQYF.

This chain joins TRBV5-1 and TRBJ1-5; no firm D call. This CDR3 comprises 13 residues. The V and J ends lost 0 bases and 4 bases respectively, with 5 bases between them. Germline CDR1 reads SGHRS; CDR2 reads YFSETQ. This CDR3 reads CASSLGQNQPQHF. The CDR3 DNA sequence: TGCGCCAGCAGCTTGGGGCAGAATCAGCCCCAGCATTTT.

V usage is TRBV11-1 and J usage is TRBJ1-2; 8 nucleotides align to TRBD1. The J segment lost 8 bases and the V segment lost 5 bases, leaving 7 bases of the junction unmatched. CDR1 is SGHAT, CDR2 FQDESV, per germline (reference sequence). The CDR3 spans 13 residues. CDR3 residues: CASSPRGPGGYTF. Written as DNA, the CDR3 is TGTGCCAGCAGCCCCAGGGGGCCTGGAGGCTACACCTTC.

The rearrangement joins TRBV27 to TRBJ1-2, with 10 bases fitting TRBD1. V lost 9 bases, J lost 8 bases, and 6 bases stayed unmatched. The CDR3 covers 12 residues. The germline V gene has CDR1 MNHEY and CDR2 SMNVEV (reference sequence). DNA of the CDR3: TGTGCCAGTGGTGGACAGGGGGAAGGCTACACCTTC. It specifies CASGGQGEGYTF.

V is TRBV19 and J is TRBJ1-5; perhaps TRBD1 as D (5 bases). Germline assignment: CDR1 LNHDA and CDR2 SQIVND (reference sequence). V was shortened by 5 bases and J by 5 bases, with 22 bases between the two germline ends. The CDR3 contains 17 residues. CDR3: CASSGGDRLTPYQPQHF. The DNA of the CDR3 is TGTGCCAGTAGTGGAGGGGACCGCCTTACCCCATATCAGCCCCAGCATTTT.

V usage is TRBV9 and J usage is TRBJ1-2; D unclear. This CDR3 region has 16 residues. Trimming shortened V by 4 bases and J by 4 bases, and 20 bases separated the two germline ends. The germline gives CDR1 SGDLS, CDR2 YYNGEE. The CDR3, as DNA: TGTGCCAGCAGCCCCCAAGGTGGAGGGTCGCCCTATGGCTACACCTTC. Translating gives CASSPQGGGSPYGYTF.

The V gene is TRBV12-5, the J gene TRBJ2-5; D unresolved. CDR3 length: 12 residues. Per the germline V gene, CDR1 is LGHNT and CDR2 is FRNRAP. Trimming took off 7 bases at V and 4 bases at J, with 10 bases between the two ends. The CDR3 protein is CASAQARETQYF. The CDR3 DNA sequence: TGTGCTAGTGCTCAGGCCCGAGAGACCCAGTACTTC. The complete variable domain, with remaining parts taken from reference TRBV12-5 and TRBJ2-5, reads DARVTQTPRHKVTEMGQEVTMRCQPILGHNTVFWYRQTMMQGLELLAYFRNRAPLDDSGMPKDRFSAEMPDATLATLKIQPSEPRDSAVYFCASAQARETQYFGPGTRLLVL.

This clone appeared once. V usage is TRBV20-1 and J usage is TRBJ2-1; 9 positions agree with TRBD2. Germline loops: CDR1 DFQATT, CDR2 SNEGSKA (reference sequence). This CDR3 is 14 amino acids long. Losses at the gene ends were 3 bases for V and 5 bases for J; bases not matched to a gene: 5. The CDR3 DNA reads as TGCAGTGCTAGTCGTAGCGGGGGCAACAATGAGCAGTTCTTC. Translated, it gives CSASRSGGNNEQFF.

The chain uses TRBV6-5 and TRBJ1-3; D remains unclear. Germline loops: CDR1 MNHEY, CDR2 SVGAGI. The CDR3 is 15 residues long. Deletions cut 6 bases from V and 0 bases from J, with 12 bases between. The CDR3 loop is CASRATADSGNTIYF. In DNA, the CDR3 is TGTGCCAGCAGAGCTACAGCGGACTCTGGAAACACCATATATTTT.

The V call is TRBV27, the J call TRBJ1-4; 8 bases agree with TRBD1. CDR1 is MNHEY and CDR2 is SMNVEV in the germline V gene (reference sequence). V lost 5 bases, J lost 10 bases, and 18 bases stayed unmatched. The CDR3 runs 17 residues. The CDR3 DNA follows: TGTGCCAGCAGTACCCGGACAGGGTCTCATGAATTCCGAAAACTGTTTTTT. Translating gives CASSTRTGSHEFRKLFF.

V is TRBV6-6 and J is TRBJ1-2; D call uncertain. CDR1 and CDR2 from the germline V gene are MNHNY and SVGAGI (reference sequence). V shed 2 bases and J shed 8 bases, with 9 bases lying between them. CDR3 length equals 12 residues. CDR3 loop: CASSYPLGGYTF. CDR3 bases: TGTGCCAGCAGTTACCCGCTCGGGGGCTACACCTTC.

The V gene is TRBV6-5, the J gene TRBJ2-7; a weak D match, TRBD1 (6 bases). Germline V gene lookup returns CDR1 MNHEY and CDR2 SVGAGI. V was shortened by 2 bases and J by 8 bases, with 13 bases between the two germline ends. The CDR3 is 13 amino acids. Here the CDR3 DNA reads TGTGCCAGCAGTTACGGGACAAAAGGCAAGCAGTACTTC. Protein: CASSYGTKGKQYF.

This clone was counted once. The genes are TRBV5-1 and TRBJ1-2; a possible D gene is TRBD1 (5 bases). Per germline, CDR1 SGHRS and CDR2 YFSETQ. The CDR3 totals 14 residues. The V and J ends lost 4 bases and 2 bases respectively, with 12 bases between them. The CDR3 sequence is CASSGGDRNYGYTF. The CDR3 bases are TGCGCCAGCAGCGGCGGGGACCGAAACTATGGCTACACCTTC.

The chain carries TRBV7-2 and TRBJ2-4; 7 nucleotides agree with TRBD1. Germline assignment: CDR1 SGHTA and CDR2 FQGNSA. Trimming removed 5 bases from V and 3 bases from J; junction bases left unmatched: 4. The CDR3 loop spans 14 amino acids. CDR3 sequence (DNA): TGTGCCAGCAGCGTCAGGGGGAACAAAAACATTCAGTACTTC. Translated: CASSVRGNKNIQYF. Full variable domain (rest looked up from reference TRBV7-2 and TRBJ2-4): GAGVSQSPSNKVTEKGKDVELRCDPISGHTALYWYRQSLGQGLEFLIYFQGNSAPDKSGLPSDRFSAERTGGSVSTLTIQRTQQEDSAVYLCASSVRGNKNIQYFGAGTRLSVL.

In DNA, the CDR3 is TGTGCCAGTAGTATCGAATCTACCCCCTCACCCCTCCACTTT. Translated: CASSIESTPSPLHF. The rearrangement uses TRBV19 and TRBJ1-6; the D is unclear. Germline CDR1 is LNHDA and CDR2 is SQIVND (reference sequence). The CDR3 spans 14 residues. Deletions cut 3 bases from V and 10 bases from J, with 13 bases between. Based on the CDR3 plus reference TRBV19 and TRBJ1-6, the full variable domain is DGGITQSPKYLFRKEGQNVTLSCEQNLNHDAMYWYRQDPGQGLRLIYYSQIVNDFQKGDIAEGYSVSREKKESFPLTVTSAQKNPTAFYLCASSIESTPSPLHFGNGTRLTVT.

Points on this clone: Its ends do not fully match the called genes, so a read error is possible. The CDR3 here is CASSLPPYHEQFF. The CDR3 DNA follows: TGTGCCAGCAGCTTACCTCCCTACCATGAGCAGTTCTTC. V and J are TRBV7-9 and TRBJ2-1; D not resolved. CDR1 is SEHNR and CDR2 is FQNEAQ in the germline V gene (reference sequence). This CDR3 comprises 13 residues. The full variable domain, in which reference TRBV7-9 and TRBJ2-1 provide the parts outside the CDR3, is DTGVSQNPRHKITKRGQNVTFRCDPISEHNRLYWYRQTLGQGPEFLTYFQNEAQLEKSRLLSDRFSAERPKGSFSTLEIQRTEQGDSAMYLCASSLPPYHEQFFGPGTRLTVL.

This clone has just one count. The J gene is TRBJ1-2, the V gene TRBV2, with 7 bases that match TRBD1. There are 15 residues in the CDR3. Germline V gives CDR1 SNHLY, CDR2 FYNNEI. Unmatched junction bases numbered 12, after V lost 6 bases and J lost 5 bases. CDR3 sequence reads: CASSALDRVGYGYTF. The CDR3 DNA sequence: TGTGCCAGCAGCGCCCTAGACAGGGTAGGGTATGGCTACACCTTC.

The chain couples TRBV19 to TRBJ1-2, with D perhaps TRBD1 (5 bases). With 3 bases removed from V and 7 bases from J, the gap between germline ends came to 18 bases. This CDR3 region has 15 residues. CDR1 and CDR2 from the germline V gene are LNHDA and SQIVND (reference sequence). CDR3 DNA sequence: TGTGCCAGTAGTATTAGTGACAGAGGCGAGGCTGGCTACACCTTC. Its protein product is CASSISDRGEAGYTF.

This clone was detected once. CDR3 DNA: TGTGCCAGCAGCCCTTTAGCGGTACAAGAGACCCAGTACTTC. It is translated as CASSPLAVQETQYF. The genes are TRBV4-2 and TRBJ2-5, with a tentative D call TRBD2 (6 bases). The CDR3 is 14 residues long. CDR1 and CDR2 (germline): LGHNA, YNFKEQ. V gave up 4 bases and J gave up 2 bases, with 11 bases separating them.

The chain is built from TRBV13 and TRBJ1-1, with D possibly TRBD1 on 5 matching bases. The V end lost 5 bases, the J end lost 1 base, and 17 bases lay between the germline ends. This CDR3 spans 16 amino acids. Germline CDR1 is PRHDT and CDR2 is FYEKMQ (reference sequence). The CDR3 loop reads CASSAHPGSWNTEAFF. DNA of the CDR3: TGTGCCAGCAGCGCCCATCCAGGGTCTTGGAACACTGAAGCTTTCTTT.

This chain joins TRBV6-5 and TRBJ1-1, with D hard to call. Trimming removed 2 bases at V and 6 bases at J, with 10 bases between. The V gene's germline CDR1 is MNHEY and CDR2 SVGAGI. The CDR3 is 13 residues long. CDR3 in DNA: TGTGCCAGCAGTTACGGGCAGGATGCTGAAGCTTTCTTT. Protein sequence: CASSYGQDAEAFF.

With respect to this clone: Other DNA sequences from this sample encode an identical CDR3 as well. The chain is built from TRBV6-1 and TRBJ2-2; 7 bases are shared with TRBD1. This CDR3 comprises 16 residues. The junction had 2 bases not matched to a gene; V was cut back by 1 base and J by 0 bases. Germline V gene sequence: CDR1 MNHNS, CDR2 SASEGT. CDR3 in amino acids: CASSEGQGANTGELFF. The CDR3 DNA sequence: TGTGCCAGCAGTGAAGGTCAGGGGGCGAACACCGGGGAGCTGTTTTTT.

The chain is built from TRBV11-1 and TRBJ1-2; 7 bases align to TRBD1. The CDR3 runs 14 residues. V gave up 5 bases and J gave up 4 bases; unmatched junction bases: 7. From germline, CDR1 is SGHAT and CDR2 FQDESV (reference sequence). The CDR3 spells CASSPQGGTYGYTF. The CDR3 DNA reads as TGTGCCAGCAGCCCCCAGGGGGGAACCTATGGCTACACCTTC. Using reference TRBV11-1 and TRBJ1-2 for the parts outside the CDR3, the full variable domain is EAEVAQSPRYKITEKSQAVAFWCDPISGHATLYWYRQILGQGPELLVQFQDESVVDDSQLPKDRFSAERLKGVDSTLKIQPAELGDSAMYLCASSPQGGTYGYTFGSGTRLTVV.